This T cell receptor beta chain was captured by sequencing in a study of cytomegalovirus exposure and HLA in healthy donors. Study findings and constraints: Analyses of presence/absence relied on an assumption of roughly uniform sequencing depth across donors. The investigators catalogued 164 TCR beta chains as cytomegalovirus-associated. Reportedly, diagnosis of cytomegalovirus status by the classifier showed high specificity and sensitivity.

V shed 5 bases, J shed 5 bases, and the junction held 5 bases outside the gene matches. From germline, CDR1 is SEHNR and CDR2 FQNEAQ (reference sequence). CDR3 size: 14 residues. PCR used 60 Vbeta primers and 13 Jbeta primers. Libraries were prepared by immunoSEQ multiplex PCR; TCRdb keeps only in-frame clonotypes and omits some of them. The sample lists 45,000 to 75,000 clones, 70% occurring once. In regard to this clone: The antigen is not known.

What was sequenced was PBMCs. This chain joins TRBV7-9 and TRBJ1-4; 7 positions agree with TRBD1. This sequence originates from a woman aged 55-69 years in good health and CMV-seropositive. The CDR3 loop reads CASSPGQQNEKLFF. CDR3 in DNA: TGTGCCAGCAGCCCGGGACAGCAAAATGAAAAACTGTTTTTT.